These T cell receptor beta chains were read from a single sample in a study of blood T cell repertoires in COVID-19. Profiling relied on immunoSEQ multiplex PCR, and the TCRdb table lists in-frame clones only, not all of them. The repertoire has about 220,000 clones, more than 65% of them found once; the top ten carry around 2.5%. The sequenced sample was peripheral blood. These TCRs come from a man aged 40-49 years who had recovered from COVID-19. Each CDR3 is given with its conserved first and last residue. The D gene is left open where the match is weak. For some rows the clone size is stated as once, few or many, or as a class when expanded; others skip it.

j_gene: TRBJ1-1; v_gene: TRBV2; d_gene: NA; abundance: NA; CDR3aa: CASSPLVTNTEAFF; CDR3nt: TGTGCCAGCAGTCCTTTAGTCACCAACACTGAAGCTTTCTTT
j_gene: TRBJ2-7; v_gene: TRBV3-1/TRBV3-2; d_gene: NA; abundance: once; CDR3aa: CASSPGRREQYF; CDR3nt: TGTGCCAGCAGCCCGGGTAGGCGGGAGCAGTACTTC
j_gene: TRBJ2-3; v_gene: TRBV7-9; d_gene: NA; abundance: NA; CDR3aa: CASSLEGSTDTQYF; CDR3nt: TGTGCCAGCAGCTTAGAGGGGAGCACAGATACGCAGTATTTT
j_gene: TRBJ2-2; v_gene: TRBV3-1/TRBV3-2; d_gene: TRBD1; abundance: NA; CDR3aa: CASSRRGFLTGELFF; CDR3nt: TGTGCCAGCAGCCGCAGGGGGTTCCTCACCGGGGAGCTGTTTTTT
j_gene: TRBJ1-6; v_gene: TRBV7-6; d_gene: NA; abundance: NA; CDR3aa: CASSLGPARGSYNSPLHF; CDR3nt: TGTGCCAGCAGCTTAGGTCCCGCGAGGGGGTCCTATAATTCACCCCTCCACTTT
j_gene: TRBJ1-2; v_gene: TRBV28; d_gene: TRBD1; abundance: NA; CDR3aa: CALNRGDYGYTF; CDR3nt: TGTGCCCTTAACAGGGGGGACTATGGCTACACCTTC
j_gene: TRBJ1-2; v_gene: TRBV5-1; d_gene: TRBD1; abundance: NA; CDR3aa: CASTTGDSSINYGYTF; CDR3nt: TGCGCCAGCACCACTGGGGACAGCTCAATCAACTATGGCTACACCTTC
j_gene: TRBJ2-7; v_gene: TRBV7-6; d_gene: NA; abundance: NA; CDR3aa: CASSSFYEQYF; CDR3nt: TGTGCCAGCAGCTCCTTCTACGAGCAGTACTTC
j_gene: TRBJ1-3; v_gene: TRBV2; d_gene: NA; abundance: NA; CDR3aa: CASLGPGNTIYF; CDR3nt: TGTGCCAGTCTGGGCCCCGGAAACACCATATATTTT
j_gene: TRBJ2-5; v_gene: TRBV29-1; d_gene: TRBD2; abundance: NA; CDR3aa: CSVELAGAETQYF; CDR3nt: TGCAGCGTTGAGCTAGCGGGGGCGGAGACCCAGTACTTC
j_gene: TRBJ2-5; v_gene: TRBV6-5; d_gene: NA; abundance: NA; CDR3aa: CASCSGDQETQYF; CDR3nt: TGTGCCAGCTGCTCGGGGGACCAAGAGACCCAGTACTTC
j_gene: TRBJ1-1; v_gene: TRBV19; d_gene: TRBD1; abundance: NA; CDR3aa: CASSINTLGQVNTEAFF; CDR3nt: TGTGCCAGTAGTATTAACACCCTAGGACAGGTGAACACTGAAGCTTTCTTT
j_gene: TRBJ2-4; v_gene: TRBV6-2/TRBV6-3; d_gene: TRBD2; abundance: few; CDR3aa: CASSYGSGRAEAKNIQYF; CDR3nt: TGTGCCAGCAGTTACGGAAGCGGGAGGGCCGAGGCCAAAAACATTCAGTACTTC
j_gene: TRBJ2-2; v_gene: TRBV2; d_gene: TRBD2; abundance: NA; CDR3aa: CASSDPSGRAGELFF; CDR3nt: TGTGCCAGCAGTGATCCAAGCGGGAGGGCCGGGGAGCTGTTTTTT
j_gene: TRBJ2-1; v_gene: TRBV29-1; d_gene: TRBD1; abundance: NA; CDR3aa: CSGFKSGQGKYEQFF; CDR3nt: TGCAGCGGATTTAAATCGGGACAGGGGAAATATGAGCAGTTCTTC
j_gene: TRBJ2-7; v_gene: TRBV27; d_gene: TRBD2; abundance: NA; CDR3aa: CASSRWGGYEQYF; CDR3nt: TGTGCCAGCAGCCGTTGGGGGGGCTACGAGCAGTACTTC
j_gene: TRBJ2-5; v_gene: TRBV5-1; d_gene: TRBD1; abundance: few; CDR3aa: CASSLVTGKKTQYF; CDR3nt: TGCGCCAGCAGCTTGGTGACAGGGAAAAAGACCCAGTACTTC
j_gene: TRBJ2-2; v_gene: TRBV11-2; d_gene: NA; abundance: NA; CDR3aa: CASSLGYSSGELFF; CDR3nt: TGTGCCAGCAGCTTAGGTTACTCATCCGGGGAGCTGTTTTTT
j_gene: TRBJ1-4; v_gene: TRBV7-9; d_gene: NA; abundance: NA; CDR3aa: CASSPPDPTLQATNEKLFF; CDR3nt: TGTGCCAGCAGCCCTCCAGATCCGACACTGCAAGCAACTAATGAAAAACTGTTTTTT
j_gene: TRBJ1-5; v_gene: TRBV5-5; d_gene: NA; abundance: NA; CDR3aa: CASSLFQFSGEGNQPQHF; CDR3nt: TGTGCCAGCAGCTTGTTTCAATTTTCGGGAGAGGGCAATCAGCCCCAGCATTTT
j_gene: TRBJ2-3; v_gene: TRBV30; d_gene: TRBD2; abundance: NA; CDR3aa: CAWTIGLAGSNQYF; CDR3nt: TGTGCCTGGACCATAGGACTAGCGGGAAGTAATCAGTATTTT
j_gene: TRBJ2-7; v_gene: TRBV3-1/TRBV3-2; d_gene: TRBD2; abundance: NA; CDR3aa: CASRKAGGAIYEQYF; CDR3nt: TGTGCCAGCCGCAAGGCCGGGGGGGCGATCTACGAGCAGTACTTC
j_gene: TRBJ2-5; v_gene: TRBV7-9; d_gene: TRBD2; abundance: NA; CDR3aa: CASSPRASGSKTQYF; CDR3nt: TGTGCCAGCAGCCCTCGGGCTAGCGGGAGCAAGACCCAGTACTTC
j_gene: TRBJ1-2; v_gene: TRBV19; d_gene: TRBD1; abundance: NA; CDR3aa: CASSVLDRANGYTF; CDR3nt: TGTGCCAGTAGTGTCCTCGACAGGGCGAATGGCTACACCTTC